Listed below are T cell receptor beta chains from one sample, sequenced in a study of technical replicates of blood from a handful of donors. Here immunoSEQ multiplex PCR was the method, and the copy in TCRdb shows in-frame clones only, minus some. The sample carries about 75,000 clones, roughly 89% recorded once. What was sequenced was T cells isolated from PBMCs. The receptor source for this set is a human donor in good health. Some clones in this sample may be carry-over from other donors' samples. Both conserved end residues are part of each CDR3. The D gene is left open where the match is weak. Clone size is not always given. Where it is, it says once, few, many or a class for expanded clones.

size,J,D,V,CDR3,DNA
.,TRBJ2-7,TRBD1,TRBV30,CAWSLSLDRGPIQF,TGTGCCTGGAGCTTGTCCCTGGACAGGGGGCCCATTCAGTTC
.,TRBJ2-7,.,TRBV11-2,CASSSGTYSYEQYF,TGTGCCAGCAGCTCCGGGACTTATAGTTACGAGCAGTACTTC
few,TRBJ1-1,.,TRBV7-9,CASSLALLRRGRGEAFF,TGTGCCAGCAGCTTAGCGTTACTCCGGAGGGGACGGGGTGAGGCTTTCTTT
.,TRBJ2-5,TRBD2,TRBV18,CASSPSYAGDLKETQYF,TGTGCCAGCTCACCAAGTTATGCGGGGGACCTTAAAGAGACCCAGTACTTC
.,TRBJ2-7,TRBD1,TRBV5-1,CASSAGTGLDEQYF,TGCGCCAGCTCAGCCGGGACAGGGTTAGACGAGCAGTACTTC
once,TRBJ2-2,.,TRBV7-9,CASSPPRTATNTGELFF,TGTGCCAGCAGCCCCCCTCGGACAGCTACGAACACCGGGGAGCTGTTTTTT
once,TRBJ1-6,TRBD1,TRBV7-9,CASSHGQGNSPLHF,TGTGCCAGCAGCCATGGACAGGGCAATTCACCCCTCCACTTT
.,TRBJ1-1,.,TRBV11-2,CASTKSEGGTEAFF,TGTGCCAGCACCAAAAGTGAGGGCGGGACTGAAGCTTTCTTT
.,TRBJ1-1,.,TRBV11-2,CASSFPSGGGHIEAFF,TGTGCCAGCAGCTTCCCTTCAGGCGGGGGGCACATTGAAGCTTTCTTT
few,TRBJ1-2,.,TRBV7-9,CASSLVLQDSYGYTF,TGTGCCAGCAGCTTAGTGCTGCAAGACAGCTATGGCTACACCTTC
.,TRBJ2-1,.,TRBV27,CASSLGGTYNEQFF,TGTGCCAGCAGTTTAGGGGGGACCTACAATGAGCAGTTCTTC
.,TRBJ1-1,.,TRBV5-6,CASSLVGATEAFF,TGTGCCAGCAGCTTGGTAGGGGCAACTGAAGCTTTCTTT
.,TRBJ2-7,TRBD2,TRBV28,CASRGASGSYEQYF,TGTGCCAGCAGGGGCGCTAGCGGGTCCTACGAGCAGTACTTC
once,TRBJ2-5,TRBD2,TRBV19,CASSVGLQETQYF,TGTGCCAGTAGTGTGGGACTACAAGAGACCCAGTACTTC
once,TRBJ1-1,TRBD1,TRBV2,CASSDPETGMAATEAFF,TGTGCCAGCAGTGATCCCGAGACAGGGATGGCCGCCACTGAAGCTTTCTTT
.,TRBJ2-7,TRBD2,TRBV28,CASGLAGYEQYF,TGTGCCAGCGGGCTAGCGGGCTACGAGCAGTACTTC
.,TRBJ2-1,.,TRBV4-1,CASSQVILVGNEQFF,TGCGCCAGCAGCCAAGTAATACTAGTAGGCAATGAGCAGTTCTTC
.,TRBJ2-1,TRBD2,TRBV29-1,CSVPTKRDYSYNEQFF,TGCAGCGTCCCCACTAAGAGGGACTACTCCTACAATGAGCAGTTCTTC
.,TRBJ2-3,TRBD1,TRBV19,CATWEGQGAPILGTDTQYF,TGTGCCACCTGGGAGGGACAGGGGGCGCCAATACTGGGCACAGATACGCAGTATTTT
.,TRBJ1-1,TRBD1,TRBV5-8,CASSLGRGQTFF,TGTGCCAGCAGCTTGGGTAGGGGGCAAACTTTCTTT
.,TRBJ2-7,.,TRBV4-1,CASSHGRTRDYEQYF,TGCGCCAGCAGCCATGGGAGGACCCGAGACTACGAGCAGTACTTC
.,TRBJ1-5,.,TRBV10-3,CAISEPSLNQPQHF,TGTGCCATCAGTGAGCCGAGCCTAAATCAGCCCCAGCATTTT
many,TRBJ2-7,TRBD1,TRBV5-6,CASSPTGSYEQYF,TGTGCCAGCAGCCCGACAGGGTCCTACGAGCAGTACTTC
.,TRBJ1-2,.,TRBV4-2,CASSQEDWNYGYTF,TGTGCCAGCAGCCAAGAGGACTGGAACTATGGCTACACCTTC